The 29 T cell receptor delta chains below were found in one sample sequenced in a study of gamma-delta T cells after stem cell transplantation (dated by TCRdb to about 2016). Libraries came from RT-PCR. The sequencer was an Illumina MiSeq. For TCRdb, the public reads were processed anew by CATT, and duplicate DNA sequences were folded into one row. This sample has about 2,200 delta-chain clones in its table, and about 1.2% of those were observed once. Over 20% of the sample comes from the top ten. Sequences were obtained from gamma-delta T cells. These receptors originate from a human donor. It is not recorded whose cells these are; they may come from a transplant donor.

This clone was detected only a few times. TCRdb shows a much larger clone's protein in place of this DNA's translation, and the two differ at residue 6, likely through a read error; the protein shown is translated from the DNA. This chain uses TRDV2 with TRDJ1; tentative D call: TRDD3 (5 bases). Trimming removed 3 bases from V and 0 bases from J, with 22 bases in between. This CDR3 is built from 18 residues. CDR1 is GEAIGNYY, CDR2 EKD, per germline. The CDR3 is CACDLVGPPREDTDKLIF. The CDR3 nucleotides read TGTGCCTGTGACTTAGTGGGGCCCCCCCGGGAGGACACCGATAAACTCATCTTT.

For this clone: The protein TCRdb gives is from a much larger clone and does not agree with this DNA's translation at residue 4, likely a read error; the protein shown here comes from the DNA. This chain connects TRDV2 to TRDJ1, with 9 bases lining up with TRDD3. CDR1 is GEAIGNYY and CDR2 is EKD in the germline V gene. The V segment lost 5 bases and the J segment 2 bases; nucleotides outside the gene matches: 8. The CDR3 has 15 amino acids. The CDR3 nucleotides read TGTGCCTGTGCGTGGTTGGGGGATAAGACCGATAAACTCATCTTT. This gives the protein CACAWLGDKTDKLIF.

There are a few counts of this clone. TCRdb has a much larger clone's protein, which differs at residue 17 from the translation of this DNA, likely because of a read error; what is shown is the protein translated from the DNA. The gene calls are TRDV2 and TRDJ1, with 10 bases fitting TRDD3. This CDR3 has 19 residues. Germline CDR1 GEAIGNYY, CDR2 EKD. The chain's CDR3 is CACDTVLGDNTKDTDKRIF. The CDR3, as DNA: TGTGCCTGTGACACCGTCCTGGGGGATAACACGAAAGACACCGATAAACGCATCTTT.

Comment on this clone: This sequence is one base from a far larger clone and is likely a read error. The chain couples TRDV3 to TRDJ1, with TRDD3 identical over 7 bases. Germline values: CDR1 TVYSNPD, CDR2 GDNSRS (reference sequence). The CDR3 is 20 residues long. DNA of the CDR3: TGTGCCTGTGACACCGTGATTGGGGGACCCCGTCGGGGGTCCGGCGATAAACTTATCTTT. It translates to CACDTVIGGPRRGSGDKLIF.

This clone is large in the sample. The V gene is TRDV2, the J gene TRDJ1; 10 bases fit TRDD3. V was pared by 3 bases and J by 0 bases, with 15 bases of the junction left unmatched. CDR1 is GEAIGNYY and CDR2 is EKD in the germline V gene. The CDR3 is 19 amino acids. The CDR3 here is CACDWVGAGDTRNTDKLIF. The CDR3 bases are TGTGCCTGTGACTGGGTTGGTGCGGGGGATACGCGAAACACCGATAAACTCATCTTT.

As to this clone: TCRdb's protein, taken from a much larger clone, differs from this DNA's translation at residue 15, likely owing to a read error; the protein displayed comes from the DNA. The chain couples TRDV2 to TRDJ1; 13 nucleotides align to TRDD3. Losses at the gene ends were 0 bases for V and 3 bases for J; bases not matched to a gene: 15. The CDR3 loop spans 20 amino acids. Germline values: CDR1 GEAIGNYY, CDR2 EKD. DNA of the CDR3: TGTGCCTGTGACACCCTAATACTGGGGGATACGCGGGTTAACGCCGATAAACTCATCTTT. Protein product: CACDTLILGDTRVNADKLIF.

There are a few counts of this clone. A far larger clone is a single base away, which makes a read error likely. The same CDR3 is also encoded by other DNA sequences in this sample. CDR3 DNA sequence: TGTGCCTGCGACACTGTTCTAAGCTCCTGGGACACCCGACAGATGTTTTTC. Protein: CACDTVLSSWDTRQMFF. The rearrangement joins TRDV2 to TRDJ3; D is undetermined. Germline-derived CDR1 and CDR2 are GEAIGNYY and EKD. This CDR3 has 17 amino acids.

About this clone itself: A far larger clone is one base from this, pointing to a likely read error. Within the sample, other DNA sequences also encode this same CDR3. V gene TRDV1 combines with J gene TRDJ4; D might be TRDD2 (6 bases). V was clipped by 2 bases and J by 4 bases, with 29 bases between them. This CDR3 is built from 19 residues. The germline V gene has CDR1 TSWWSYY and CDR2 QGS. The CDR3 spells CALGEFRRPSPAGGLPLIF. CDR3 bases: TGTGCTCTTGGGGAATTCCGACGGCCTTCCCCGGCCGGGGGGCTACCCCTGATCTTT.

With respect to this clone: The TCRdb record carries a much larger clone's protein, which differs from this DNA's translation at residue 12; a read error is the likely cause, and the protein listed here is the DNA translation. The chain links TRDV2 to TRDJ3; D is perhaps TRDD2 (5 bases). The CDR3 is 26 residues long. Trimming stripped 0 bases from V and 1 base from J, with 36 bases between. The germline V gene has CDR1 GEAIGNYY and CDR2 EKD. This CDR3 reads CACDTVKPPGLEATLLSSWDTRQMFF. The DNA of the CDR3 is TGTGCCTGTGACACCGTAAAGCCCCCGGGGCTGGAGGCCACCCTTCTCAGTTCCTGGGACACCCGACAGATGTTTTTC.

Details on this clone: TCRdb's protein for this DNA is that of a much larger clone and differs from the translation at residue 5, likely a read error; the protein shown is the DNA translation. V gene TRDV2 combines with J gene TRDJ1; 9 nucleotides line up with TRDD3. The germline V gene encodes CDR1 GEAIGNYY and CDR2 EKD. Trimming took 3 bases from V and 0 from J; bases not matched to a gene: 13. The CDR3 runs 18 residues. The CDR3 protein is CACDALSGGYHYTDKLIF. For the CDR3, the DNA is TGTGCCTGTGACGCCTTATCCGGGGGATACCATTACACCGATAAACTCATCTTT.

By share of the sample, this clone is large. The same CDR3 arises from other DNA sequences in this sample as well. The V gene is TRDV2, the J gene TRDJ1; D ambiguous. The CDR3 is 13 amino acids. Trimming cost V 3 bases and J 3 bases, with 10 bases left between them. Germline V gene sequence: CDR1 GEAIGNYY, CDR2 EKD. The DNA of the CDR3 is TGTGCCTGTGACTCAATCGGCGCCGATAAACTCATCTTT. Translation: CACDSIGADKLIF.

This clone was seen many times. It differs at one base from a far larger clone, so likely a read error. Different DNA sequences within this sample yield the same CDR3. This sequence joins TRDV2 and TRDJ3; 12 bases agree with TRDD3. The length of the CDR3 is 21 residues. The germline gives CDR1 GEAIGNYY, CDR2 EKD. CDR3 in amino acids: CACDTSGGYARSSWDTRQMFF. As DNA, the CDR3 is TGTGCCTGCGACACGTCTGGGGGATACGCCCGAAGCTCCTGGGACACCCGACAGATGTTTTTC.

This clone was detected only a few times. A far larger clone is a single base away, which makes a read error likely. The chain has TRDV2 and TRDJ3, with 13 bases matching TRDD3. This CDR3 is 20 amino acids long. CDR1 GEAIGNYY and CDR2 EKD come from the germline V gene. The CDR3 sequence: CARDTVLGDTKSWDTRQMFF. The CDR3 DNA reads TGTGCCCGTGACACCGTACTGGGGGATACGAAATCCTGGGACACCCGACAGATGTTTTTC.

On this clone: The translation of this DNA and the TCRdb protein of a much larger clone differ at residue 12, probably owing to a read error; the protein shown here is translated from the DNA. The chain combines TRDV2 with TRDJ1; 7 bases align to TRDD2. The CDR3 sequence is 18 residues long. V was pared by 3 bases and J by 1 base, with 16 bases of the junction left unmatched. The germline CDR1 and CDR2 sequences are GEAIGNYY and EKD. CDR3 nucleotide sequence: TGTGCCTGTGACGGCCTTCCTCTACGGGGAGGAGGCACCGATAAACTCATCTTT. Protein product: CACDGLPLRGGGTDKLIF.

Regarding this clone: Given a far larger clone just one base away, this is likely a sequencing read error. This chain joins TRDV2 and TRDJ1, with 8 bases fitting TRDD3. The CDR3 extends over 13 amino acids. With 5 bases clipped from V and 5 bases from J, the junction kept 6 bases outside the gene matches. Germline assignment: CDR1 GEAIGNYY and CDR2 EKD. The CDR3 DNA is TGTGCCTGTGCCCTCTGGGGGACGGATAAACTCATCTTT. Protein sequence: CACALWGTDKLIF.

This clone was detected only a few times. This DNA's translation differs at residue 7 from TCRdb's protein, which comes from a much larger clone; a read error is likely, and the protein shown is translated from the DNA. The CDR3 is CACDTLCFLGDTTDKLIF. CDR3 coding DNA: TGTGCCTGTGACACCTTGTGTTTCTTGGGGGATACGACCGATAAACTCATCTTT. The gene calls are TRDV2 and TRDJ1; TRDD3 matches at 11 bases. The CDR3 runs to 18 residues. V lost 0 bases to trimming and J lost 2 bases; unmatched junction nucleotides: 10. Germline V CDR1 and CDR2: GEAIGNYY, EKD.

This chain links TRDV2 with TRDJ1, with 13 bases identical to TRDD3. The V gene's germline CDR1 is GEAIGNYY and CDR2 EKD. V gave up 3 bases and J gave up 1 base; unmatched junction bases: 13. The CDR3 length is 19 residues. The CDR3 DNA is TGTGCCTGTGACGCGACAACTGGGGGATACGCGGTGTCCACCGATAAACTCATCTTT. It codes for CACDATTGGYAVSTDKLIF.

This clone was observed at least ten times. A read error is likely here: a far larger clone is one base away. This specimen includes other DNA sequences encoding the same CDR3. The chain is built from TRDV2 and TRDJ3; TRDD3 aligns across 7 bases. The V and J ends lost 0 bases and 0 bases, in that order; junction bases with no gene match: 28. The CDR3 covers 26 residues. From germline, CDR1 is GEAIGNYY and CDR2 EKD. CDR3 in amino acids: CACDTVKPPGLGATLLSSWDTRQMFF. As DNA, the CDR3 is TGTGCCTGTGACACCGTAAAGCCCCCGGGGCTGGGGGCCACCCTTCTCAGCTCCTGGGACACCCGACAGATGTTTTTC.

Judged by abundance, this clone is medium-sized. Being one base from a much bigger clone, this may be a read error. This sequence joins TRDV2 and TRDJ1; TRDD3 matches at 7 bases. Trimming removed 3 bases from V and 0 bases from J; junction bases left unmatched: 18. This CDR3 contains 19 residues. Germline lookup yields CDR1 GEAIGNYY and CDR2 EKD. The CDR3 DNA is TGTGCCTGTGACGCCGTCCCTACTGGACTGGGGCCGTACACCGATAAACTCATCTTT. It encodes CACDAVPTGLGPYTDKLIF.

Notes on this clone: The protein held in TCRdb is that of a much larger clone and does not match this DNA's translation at residue 12, likely because of a read error; the protein shown is translated from the DNA. The rearrangement joins TRDV2 to TRDJ1; D is possibly TRDD3 (5 bases). Germline V gives CDR1 GEAIGNYY, CDR2 EKD. This CDR3 comprises 18 residues. Trimming pared 3 bases from V and 1 base from J, leaving 23 bases between. The CDR3 spells CACDLITLGTQFTDKLIF. Here the CDR3 DNA reads TGTGCCTGTGACCTTATTACCTTGGGGACACAGTTCACCGATAAACTCATCTTT.

Concerning this clone itself: TCRdb attributes to this sequence the protein of a much larger clone, which differs from the DNA translation at residue 4; a read error is likely, and the protein displayed is translated from the DNA. The V call is TRDV2, the J call TRDJ1, with D uncertain. The CDR3 length is 16 residues. The germline V gene encodes CDR1 GEAIGNYY and CDR2 EKD. Trimming pared 6 bases from V and 3 bases from J, leaving 22 bases between. The CDR3: CACNLLTPLSSDKLIF. CDR3 coding DNA: TGTGCCTGTAACTTGTTGACCCCTCTCTCCTCCGATAAACTCATCTTT.

For this clone: A far larger clone is off by one base, so a read error is likely. This specimen includes other DNA sequences encoding the same CDR3. The chain is built from TRDV2 and TRDJ3, with 13 bases aligning to TRDD3. CDR1 and CDR2 (germline): GEAIGNYY, EKD. The length of the CDR3 is 20 residues. The CDR3 loop is CACDTVLGDTKSWDTRQMFF. The CDR3 nucleotides read TGTGCCTGTGACACCGTACTGGGGGATACGAAATCCTGGGACACCCGACAGATGTTCTTC.

This clone was counted between two and nine times. TCRdb's protein for this DNA is that of a much larger clone and differs from the translation at residue 11, likely a read error; the protein shown is the DNA translation. The chain has TRDV2 and TRDJ1; TRDD3 matches at 8 bases. With V trimmed by 0 bases and J by 3 bases, 8 bases remained unmatched. The V gene's germline CDR1 is GEAIGNYY and CDR2 EKD. This CDR3 has 16 residues. The CDR3 region is CACDTLFVGDADKLIF. The CDR3 DNA reads as TGTGCCTGTGACACCCTATTTGTGGGGGATGCCGATAAACTCATCTTT.

This clone was picked up a small number of times. This DNA's translation and the protein TCRdb lists, from a much larger clone, do not match at residue 4, likely due to a read error; the protein shown is translated from the DNA. The V gene is TRAV29/DV5, the J gene TRDJ1; 12 positions agree with TRDD3. From germline, CDR1 is NSMFDY and CDR2 ISSIKDK. The CDR3 has 20 amino acids. V lost 4 bases, J lost 0 bases, and 19 bases stayed unmatched. The CDR3, as DNA: TGTGCAGCACGTCGGCCTTCCAGACTGGGGGATACCCCGTACACCGATAAACTCATCTTT. It codes for CAARRPSRLGDTPYTDKLIF.

This clone was detected a few times. This DNA's translation differs at residue 15 from TCRdb's protein, which comes from a much larger clone; a read error is likely, and the protein shown is translated from the DNA. This chain connects TRDV2 to TRDJ1; 7 positions agree with TRDD3. The CDR3 covers 18 residues. V shed 0 bases and J 10 bases; nucleotides not matched to a gene: 22. The germline V gene encodes CDR1 GEAIGNYY and CDR2 EKD. CDR3 in amino acids: CACDTVADLSGDRGILIF. CDR3 DNA sequence: TGTGCCTGTGACACCGTTGCGGATTTATCGGGGGATCGGGGTATACTCATCTTT.

This clone was found a few times. TCRdb has a much larger clone's protein, which differs at residue 6 from the translation of this DNA, likely because of a read error; what is shown is the protein translated from the DNA. The J gene is TRDJ2, the V gene TRDV1; 12 nucleotides align to TRDD3. CDR3 length: 19 amino acids. Germline CDR1 and CDR2: TSWWSYY and QGS. The junction had 13 bases not matched to a gene; V was cut back by 8 bases and J by 0 bases. In DNA form, the CDR3 reads TGTGCTCTTACAAGTCCTGGGGGATACGTGAAACCTTTGACAGCACAACTCTTCTTT. Encoded protein: CALTSPGGYVKPLTAQLFF.

For this clone: This sequence is one base from a far larger clone and is likely a read error. Other DNA sequences within the sample encode an identical CDR3. The chain uses TRDV2 and TRDJ3, with 10 bases lining up with TRDD3. The germline V gene encodes CDR1 GEAIGNYY and CDR2 EKD. The CDR3 is 21 residues long. V gave up 7 bases and J gave up 0 bases; unmatched junction bases: 17. The CDR3 protein is CACDSVLGDFLSSWDTRQMFF. CDR3 DNA: TGTGCCTGCGACTCTGTACTGGGGGATTTTCTCAGCTCCTGGGACACCCGACAGATGTTTTTC.

This clone was seen a handful of times. This DNA's translation and the protein TCRdb lists, from a much larger clone, do not match at residue 15, likely due to a read error; the protein shown is translated from the DNA. This sequence joins TRDV2 and TRDJ1, with 13 bases matching TRDD3. The germline V gene encodes CDR1 GEAIGNYY and CDR2 EKD. The CDR3 is 18 amino acids. The CDR3 nucleotides read TGTGCCTGTGACTACCTTACTGGGGGATACGAGAAGGCCGATGAACTCATCTTT. Translating gives CACDYLTGGYEKADELIF.

This clone has a handful of counts. TCRdb lists the protein of a much larger clone for this DNA, which differs at residue 6, so this is likely a read error; the protein given here is translated from the DNA itself. CDR3 residues: CALGGPGFYPALGDTRPLIF. The CDR3 DNA is TGTGCTCTTGGGGGCCCTGGTTTTTACCCAGCACTGGGGGATACCCGGCCCCTGATCTTT. The chain recombines TRDV1 with TRDJ4; TRDD3 matches 12 bases. The CDR3 has 20 residues. After removal of 4 bases from V and 5 bases from J, the junction contained 23 bases not matched to a gene. In germline, CDR1 is TSWWSYY, CDR2 QGS.